This T cell receptor beta chain was sequenced in a study of T cell repertoires in cytomegalovirus infection. Overall study: Matching HLA type, along with CMV infection, was indicated by public TCR beta signatures. Overall study results and limits: Of the TCR beta families, the public ones yielded a cumulative frequency that identified carriers of CMV plus the relevant HLA. The ex vivo response was dominated by HLA-C-restricted CMV-specific TCR beta clonotypes.

This CDR3 contains 15 residues. Trimming took 3 bases from V and 0 from J, leaving 12 bases between them. Looked up from germline, CDR1 is SQVTM and CDR2 is ANQGSEA. This clonotype was found a few times. Its antigen is still unknown. TCRdb processed the reads anew with MiXCR; each CDR3 protein has one entry. The repertoire holds about 230,000 distinct CDR3 sequences, with about 5.9% as singletons. Sequenced material: PBMCs. This TCR derives from a human donor in good health (CMV status not recorded). Some clones in this sample may be carry-over from other donors' samples. This sequence joins TRBV29-1 and TRBJ2-1; D is perhaps TRBD2 (6 bases). CDR3 amino acids: CSVEGLVSSYNEQFF. CDR3 DNA sequence: TGCAGCGTTGAGGGACTCGTTAGCTCCTACAATGAGCAGTTCTTC.